These 20 T cell receptor beta chains were sequenced from one sample in a study of T cells expressing NK-cell markers. TCRdb re-called the 5' RACE reads; one entry per CDR3 protein, DNA not given. The sample yields some 300,000 distinct CDR3 sequences, of which the top ten take up roughly 0.4%. What was sequenced was blood T cells: a sorted CD56 or NKG2C T cell subset, CD4+ or CD8+ T cells, or bulk PBMC T cells (not recorded which). These receptors all come from a man between 18 and 35 years old in good health.

The chain links TRBV5-1 to TRBJ2-1; TCRdb picks TRBD1, but there is no DNA to check that call. In germline, CDR1 is SGHRS, CDR2 YFSETQ. This CDR3 has 15 residues. This chain's CDR3 is CASSLASGRYNEQFF.

This rearrangement joins TRBV6-5 to TRBJ2-4. The CDR3 contains 14 residues. Per the germline V gene, CDR1 is MNHEY and CDR2 is SVGAGI. The CDR3 reads CASSSGLAKNIQYF.

CDR3 in amino acids: CATSERTEQFF. The rearrangement uses TRBV24-1 and TRBJ2-1. The CDR3 sequence is 11 residues long. Germline V gene sequence: CDR1 KGHDR, CDR2 SFDVKD.

V usage is TRBV4-3 and J usage is TRBJ2-1. CDR3 length equals 13 residues. CDR1 is LGHNA and CDR2 is YSLEER in the germline V gene. CDR3 protein: CASSQEPYNEQFF.

The rearrangement joins TRBV6-1 to TRBJ2-5; TCRdb designates TRBD1, a call that cannot be tested without DNA. Germline V gene data show CDR1 as MNHNS and CDR2 as SASEGT. The CDR3 loop spans 13 amino acids. The CDR3 is CASSQGGLETQYF.

The chain joins TRBV5-1 to TRBJ1-1; with no DNA, the TCRdb D assignment of TRBD1 cannot be verified. This CDR3 is built from 16 residues. Looked up from germline, CDR1 is SGHRS and CDR2 is YFSETQ. CDR3 loop: CASSRGTGTLNTEAFF.

The CDR3 loop is CSARVGRKFYEQYF. The chain carries TRBV20-1 and TRBJ2-7. The CDR3 sequence is 14 residues long. CDR1 and CDR2 from the germline V gene are DFQATT and SNEGSKA (reference sequence).

This chain connects TRBV11-2 to TRBJ2-5; TCRdb designates TRBD1, a call that cannot be tested without DNA. The length of the CDR3 is 17 residues. Germline loops: CDR1 SGHAT, CDR2 FQNNGV. The CDR3: CASSLDRDRVIAETQYF.

The rearrangement uses TRBV20-1 and TRBJ1-5. The CDR3 consists of 16 residues. Germline-derived CDR1 and CDR2 are DFQATT and SNEGSKA (reference sequence). CDR3 in amino acids: CSARDPDQRGNQPQHF.

The CDR3 here is CASSKLTRNTGELFF. This rearrangement joins TRBV7-2 to TRBJ2-2; TCRdb's D gene call, TRBD2, goes unchecked for lack of DNA. This CDR3 has 15 amino acids. The germline CDR1 and CDR2 sequences are SGHTA and FQGNSA.

The chain is built from TRBV29-1 and TRBJ2-7. Per the germline V gene, CDR1 is SQVTM and CDR2 is ANQGSEA. The CDR3 has 11 residues. The CDR3 loop is CSVARSKEQYF.

The chain has TRBV20-1 and TRBJ1-5; the D call of TRBD1 rests on TCRdb alone, since no DNA is present to check it. The CDR3 extends over 13 amino acids. The germline CDR1 and CDR2 sequences are DFQATT and SNEGSKA (reference sequence). CDR3 protein: CSARRVGDQPQHF.

The chain uses TRBV12-3 or TRBV12-4 and TRBJ2-1; TCRdb gives TRBD1 as the D gene, but with no DNA this cannot be confirmed. The CDR3 spans 15 residues. The CDR3: CASTSRQGAGNEQFF.

The chain has TRBV15 and TRBJ2-1; the TCRdb call, TRBD1, lacks DNA for checking. The CDR3 consists of 14 residues. Germline V gene data show CDR1 as LNHNV and CDR2 as YYDKDF (reference sequence). Here the CDR3 reads CATSRDSKGSEQFF.

V gene TRBV6-5 combines with J gene TRBJ1-5. Germline V gene sequence: CDR1 MNHEY, CDR2 SVGAGI. This CDR3 spans 14 amino acids. The CDR3 here is CASSYSQSSQPQHF.

V and J are TRBV29-1 and TRBJ1-6; TCRdb returns TRBD1, unconfirmable since there is no DNA. Germline loops: CDR1 SQVTM, CDR2 ANQGSEA. The CDR3 consists of 14 residues. The CDR3 spells CSVGDGTVNSPLHF.

This chain connects TRBV18 to TRBJ2-3; TCRdb's D gene call, TRBD1, goes unchecked for lack of DNA. Germline V CDR1 and CDR2: KGHSH, LQKENI. The CDR3 runs 14 residues. CDR3 sequence reads: CASSPGTGRDTQYF.

The chain couples TRBV7-9 to TRBJ2-6; the TCRdb D gene call, TRBD2, has no DNA to confirm it. Germline CDR1 reads SEHNR; CDR2 reads FQNEAQ (reference sequence). This CDR3 is 15 amino acids long. The CDR3 is CASSQAEAGANVLTF.

V is TRBV29-1 and J is TRBJ2-5; TCRdb's D call of TRBD1 is untestable without DNA. The germline V gene encodes CDR1 SQVTM and CDR2 ANQGSEA. The CDR3 consists of 12 residues. The chain's CDR3 is CSVPRGRETQYF.

J is TRBJ2-7 and V is TRBV6-2 or TRBV6-3; TCRdb returns TRBD2, unconfirmable since there is no DNA. The CDR3 has 15 residues. Looked up from germline, CDR1 is MNHEY and CDR2 is SVGEGT. CDR3 region: CASRTSAALSYEQYF.